This T cell receptor (beta chain) was identified during a study of T cells in Graves' hyperthyroidism and ophthalmopathy. Findings and limits, study-wide: In validation, the model predicted ophthalmopathy. These predictions came a median approximately 6.5 months before onset.

In making diagnoses, clinical symptoms, serum thyroxine and TRAb, thyroid ultrasound and orbital computed tomography were all used. The investigators amplified TCR beta CDR3 regions from RNA transcripts. The TCR CDR3 first-round RT-PCR relied on the HTBI primer set. TCRdb reprocessed the multiplex PCR reads with MiXCR, giving one entry per CDR3 protein. The table shows under 450,000 distinct CDR3 sequences, with 15% to 18% occurring only once. This clonotype was detected many times. The antigen is unknown. This TCR was sampled from a woman under 30 with Graves' hyperthyroidism. What was sequenced was blood.

The DNA of the CDR3 is TGTGCCAGCAGTTCCTACCCACAGGACAGGAACTGGGTTCAGCCCCAGCATTTT. Translating it yields CASSSYPQDRNWVQPQHF. This sequence joins TRBV27 and TRBJ1-5, with TRBD1 identical over 7 bases. The length of the CDR3 is 18 residues. V dropped 4 bases and J dropped 6; count of bases not matched to a gene: 18. Per the germline V gene, CDR1 is MNHEY and CDR2 is SMNVEV (reference sequence).